This is a list of T cell receptor beta chains from one sample in a study of cytomegalovirus exposure and HLA in healthy donors. Here immunoSEQ multiplex PCR was the method, and the copy in TCRdb shows in-frame clones only, minus some. The data include approximately 190,000 clones; the top ten clones carry roughly 6.7%. Sequenced material: PBMCs. The receptors stem from a man aged 25 to 40 in good health and CMV-seronegative. Both conserved end residues are part of each CDR3. A D gene is named only where the DNA matches it firmly.

V	D	J	DNA	CDR3
TRBV6-6	TRBD1	TRBJ1-5	TGTGCCACCCACGGGACAGGGTCCATTCATCAGCCCCAGCATTTT	CATHGTGSIHQPQHF
TRBV6-1	TRBD1	TRBJ2-2	TGTGCCAGCCCGAGCCGGACAGGTGACACCGGGGAGCTGTTTTTT	CASPSRTGDTGELFF
TRBV14	TRBD2	TRBJ2-1	TGTGCCAGCAGCCCCCTAGCGGGGGTGTACAATGAGCAGTTCTTC	CASSPLAGVYNEQFF
TRBV28	.	TRBJ1-1	TGTGCCAGCAGTTTATTTCAGGGCGGTCCCGTTGAAGCTTTCTTT	CASSLFQGGPVEAFF
TRBV27	TRBD1	TRBJ1-5	TGTGCCAGCAGACCTCCGGGACAGGGGTGGGATCAGCCCCAGCATTTT	CASRPPGQGWDQPQHF
TRBV6-1	TRBD1	TRBJ2-7	TGTGCCAGCAGTTCCCGGACAGGGGGCTACGAGCAGTACTTC	CASSSRTGGYEQYF
TRBV5-1	TRBD2	TRBJ2-2	TGCGCCAGCAGCGCCCCCTTGACTAGCGAAACCGGGGAGCTGTTTTTT	CASSAPLTSETGELFF
TRBV7-3	.	TRBJ2-2	TGTGCCAGCAGCTTTGGACAGAGAGGGAACACCGGGGAGCTGTTTTTT	CASSFGQRGNTGELFF
TRBV18	TRBD2	TRBJ2-1	TGTGCCAGCTCACCCCGAGGACTAGCGGGAATGATCTTC	CASSPRGLAGMIF
TRBV7-2	TRBD2	TRBJ2-7	TGTGCCAGCAGGTCCGGGACTACCTCCTACGAGCAGTACTTC	CASRSGTTSYEQYF